In its sample, the clone carrying this T cell receptor (beta chain) was seen once. Original analysis: Amplifying reference gene primers gave estimates of nucleated cell counts. The data were produced by immunoSEQ multiplex PCR, yet TCRdb's version contains in-frame clones alone and is incomplete. V, J and clone size derive from that table, while D and trimming were established from the DNA sequence. This table has 140,000 or so clones, approximately 80% appearing once. The source of the sample is a study of blood T cell repertoires in COVID-19. Across the whole study: Sites across the United States, Italy and Spain contributed samples from acute and convalescent COVID-19. Sample material is recorded as cDNA or gDNA derived from T cells, B-cell-depleted T cells, or PBMCs.

Trimming shortened V by 6 bases and J by 8 bases, and 13 bases separated the two germline ends. CDR1 and CDR2 (germline): MGHDK, SYGVNS. The CDR3 extends over 12 amino acids. The chain has TRBV25-1 and TRBJ1-2; D is unclear. The receptor's source is a woman older than 75 with acute or convalescent COVID-19. Sequenced input: peripheral blood. The DNA for the CDR3 is TGTGCCAGCAGCGAGAGGCGCTTGGGCTACACCTTC. Protein product: CASSERRLGYTF.